The 19 T cell receptor beta chains listed next were all sequenced from one sample in a study of brain T cells in children with intractable seizures. Some clones are missing from TCRdb's copy, which holds only in-frame ones; the method was immunoSEQ multiplex PCR. The table has over 95,000 clones, 90% to 95% seen once. This sample comprised peripheral blood, obtained at surgery. These receptors were taken from a boy under two years old with hemimegalencephaly and intractable seizures.

This clone has just one count. This chain connects TRBV5-1 to TRBJ2-3; the D gene could be TRBD1 or TRBD2 (6 bases each). V was shortened by 2 bases and J by 2 bases, with 12 bases between the two germline ends. This CDR3 contains 15 residues. Germline CDR1 reads SGHRS; CDR2 reads YFSETQ. In nucleotides, the CDR3 is TGCGCCAGCAGCTTATCGGGGGCGCCCACAGATACGCAGTATTTT. Residues: CASSLSGAPTDTQYF.

This rearrangement joins TRBV6-5 to TRBJ2-1, with D uncertain. Germline V CDR1 and CDR2: MNHEY, SVGAGI. The CDR3 runs 16 residues. The V gene lost 2 bases and the J gene lost 0 bases, with 11 bases spanning the gap. CDR3 amino acids: CASSYLQVSSYNEQFF. Here the CDR3 DNA reads TGTGCCAGCAGTTACCTGCAGGTTAGCTCCTACAATGAGCAGTTCTTC.

The V and J genes are TRBV4-3 and TRBJ2-6; 10 positions match TRBD2. V shed 0 bases and J 3 bases; nucleotides not matched to a gene: 8. Germline V gene sequence: CDR1 LGHNA, CDR2 YSLEER. The length of the CDR3 is 19 residues. The DNA of the CDR3 is TGCGCCAGCAGCCAAGATCGGTTAGCGGGAGGTGGTGGGGCCAACGTCCTGACTTTC. Translating it yields CASSQDRLAGGGGANVLTF.

The chain recombines TRBV4-3 with TRBJ2-5; possibly TRBD2 for D (5 bases). The germline CDR1 and CDR2 sequences are LGHNA and YSLEER. The CDR3 length is 14 residues. V gave up 1 base and J gave up 3 bases, with 9 bases separating them. DNA of the CDR3: TGCGCCAGCAGCCAAGTAGAGGGAGAAGAGACCCAGTACTTC. Amino acids: CASSQVEGEETQYF.

The chain couples TRBV10-3 to TRBJ2-5; 7 bases match TRBD1. The germline V gene has CDR1 ENHRY and CDR2 SYGVKD. The CDR3 is made up of 15 amino acids. V shed 7 bases, J shed 2 bases, and the junction held 10 bases outside the gene matches. The CDR3 bases are TGTGCCATCAATCCGGTAGGGGGCCTACAAGAGACCCAGTACTTC. Its translation is CAINPVGGLQETQYF.

V and J are TRBV7-2 and TRBJ2-6; D might be TRBD1 (6 bases). The CDR3 has 17 residues. The V gene lost 4 bases and the J gene lost 0 bases, with 13 bases spanning the gap. Germline lookup yields CDR1 SGHTA and CDR2 FQGNSA. The CDR3 here is CASSSRQELSGANVLTF. The CDR3 DNA follows: TGTGCCAGCAGCTCCAGACAGGAACTCTCTGGGGCCAACGTCCTGACTTTC. Using reference TRBV7-2 and TRBJ2-6 for the parts outside the CDR3, the full variable domain is GAGVSQSPSNKVTEKGKDVELRCDPISGHTALYWYRQSLGQGLEFLIYFQGNSAPDKSGLPSDRFSAERTGGSVSTLTIQRTQQEDSAVYLCASSSRQELSGANVLTFGAGSRLTVL.

The chain is built from TRBV2 and TRBJ2-5, with 9 bases that match TRBD2. Germline values: CDR1 SNHLY, CDR2 FYNNEI. V lost 7 bases to trimming and J lost 5 bases; unmatched junction nucleotides: 8. CDR3 length: 14 residues. This CDR3 reads CASNIAGVEETQYF. CDR3 sequence (DNA): TGTGCCAGCAATATAGCGGGAGTAGAGGAGACCCAGTACTTC.

The V and J genes are TRBV6-5 and TRBJ2-1; D tentatively fits TRBD1 or TRBD2 (5 bases each). The CDR3 length is 16 residues. The V gene lost 0 bases and the J gene lost 0 bases, with 9 bases spanning the gap. Germline V lookup: CDR1 MNHEY, CDR2 SVGAGI. The CDR3 is CASSYSLGASYNEQFF. DNA for the CDR3: TGTGCCAGCAGTTACTCTCTCGGGGCCTCCTACAATGAGCAGTTCTTC.

The rearrangement joins TRBV19 to TRBJ2-2; 8 nucleotides match TRBD1. Germline CDR1 LNHDA, CDR2 SQIVND (reference sequence). This CDR3 comprises 15 residues. J was trimmed by 2 bases and V by 9 bases; bases with no gene match: 8. The CDR3 loop is CARGQEANNTGELFF. The CDR3 DNA reads as TGTGCCAGGGGACAGGAGGCCAACAACACCGGGGAGCTGTTTTTT.

V usage is TRBV2 and J usage is TRBJ2-7, with D perhaps matching TRBD1 or TRBD2 (5 bases each). The CDR3 spans 14 residues. Germline V gene sequence: CDR1 SNHLY, CDR2 FYNNEI. V shed 7 bases and J shed 0 bases, with 13 bases lying between them. The CDR3 nucleotides read TGTGCCAGCACCGGGACCCGGAGCTCCTACGAGCAGTACTTC. Translating it yields CASTGTRSSYEQYF.

The V call is TRBV5-4, the J call TRBJ2-3; D is perhaps TRBD2 (6 bases). The germline V gene encodes CDR1 SGHNT and CDR2 YYREEE (reference sequence). Trimming took off 4 bases at V and 3 bases at J, with 15 bases between the two ends. CDR3 size: 15 residues. The CDR3 is CASSAVGRLTDTQYF. CDR3 bases: TGTGCCAGCAGCGCGGTTGGGAGGCTTACAGATACGCAGTATTTT.

The CDR3 loop is CASSYRADVSNYGYTF. The CDR3 nucleotides are TGTGCCAGCAGTTACCGGGCGGATGTTTCTAACTATGGCTACACCTTC. The chain combines TRBV6-5 with TRBJ1-2; D gene uncertain. The ends were cut back, 2 bases at V and 0 bases at J, with 13 bases in the middle. Germline CDR1 is MNHEY and CDR2 is SVGAGI. The CDR3 loop spans 16 amino acids.

This chain uses TRBV28 with TRBJ2-7; D tentatively fits TRBD1 or TRBD2 (5 bases each). V was clipped by 5 bases and J by 2 bases, with 13 bases between them. Germline assignment: CDR1 MDHEN and CDR2 SYDVKM. This CDR3 is 14 amino acids long. For the CDR3, the DNA is TGTGCCAGCAGTCCGCCGGGACGTGCCTACGAGCAGTACTTC. Translation gives CASSPPGRAYEQYF.

This clone was recorded only once. This sequence joins TRBV5-6 and TRBJ2-1; D unclear. Trimming shortened V by 0 bases and J by 5 bases, and 6 bases separated the two germline ends. Germline CDR1 and CDR2: SGHDT and YYEEEE. The CDR3 runs to 13 residues. In nucleotides, the CDR3 is TGTGCCAGCAGCTTGGACAGAGACAATGAGCAGTTCTTC. Residues: CASSLDRDNEQFF.

The chain recombines TRBV10-3 with TRBJ2-7; 9 nucleotides line up with TRBD1. Germline V CDR1 and CDR2: ENHRY, SYGVKD. J gave up 3 bases and V 10 bases, and 7 bases lay outside the gene matches. The CDR3 covers 13 residues. In DNA, the CDR3 is TGTGCCACCAGGGACAGGGAGAACTACGAGCAGTACTTC. Translation gives CATRDRENYEQYF.

The rearrangement links TRBV5-4 to TRBJ2-3; no clear D. Germline CDR1 and CDR2: SGHNT and YYREEE (reference sequence). The CDR3 is made up of 13 amino acids. Trimming shortened V by 0 bases and J by 4 bases, and 6 bases separated the two germline ends. CDR3 DNA sequence: TGTGCCAGCAGCTTGGTTCCCGCAGATACGCAGTATTTT. It specifies CASSLVPADTQYF. The whole variable domain, filled in from reference TRBV5-4 and TRBJ2-3, reads ETGVTQSPTHLIKTRGQQVTLRCSSQSGHNTVSWYQQALGQGPQFIFQYYREEENGRGNFPPRFSGLQFPNYSSELNVNALELDDSALYLCASSLVPADTQYFGPGTRLTVL.

V usage is TRBV18 and J usage is TRBJ1-1; D is unclear. Trimming took 6 bases from V and 4 from J, leaving 15 bases between them. CDR1 KGHSH and CDR2 LQKENI come from the germline V gene. The CDR3 is 14 amino acids. The CDR3 DNA reads TGTGCCAGCTCCCAAAGTGGAGGTGCCACTGAAGCTTTCTTT. It codes for CASSQSGGATEAFF.

The chain has TRBV28 and TRBJ1-4, with a weak D call TRBD1 (5 bases). The V end was cut by 6 bases, the J end by 0 bases, with 11 bases between. CDR3 size: 15 residues. From germline, CDR1 is MDHEN and CDR2 SYDVKM. CDR3 nucleotide sequence: TGTGCCAGCAGGGTGAGGGGCCCAACTAATGAAAAACTGTTTTTT. The encoded protein is CASRVRGPTNEKLFF.

V is TRBV28 and J is TRBJ2-7; D not certain. There are 15 residues in the CDR3. Per germline, CDR1 MDHEN and CDR2 SYDVKM. Trimming left V 8 bases short and J 2 bases short, with 19 bases between. CDR3 protein: CASHPADGRPYEQYF. CDR3 coding DNA: TGTGCCAGCCACCCAGCCGATGGACGACCCTACGAGCAGTACTTC.